This is a list of T cell receptor beta chains from one sample in a study of OX40 agonist ivuxolimab in advanced cancers. Produced via immunoSEQ multiplex PCR; TCRdb's table is partial and in-frame only. Of about 69,000 clones in the sample, around 91% were seen once. Sequenced material: CD4+ or CD8+ T cells sorted from blood, taken in a trial of the OX40 agonist ivuxolimab. The receptors were sampled from an adult with an advanced solid tumor such as melanoma, head and neck, liver or kidney cancer. Both conserved end residues are part of each CDR3. Each record gives: CDR3 DNA, CDR3 protein, clone size, V gene, CDR3 length, D gene, J gene. D genes are given only for firm matches. Clone size is not always given. Where it is, it says once, few, many or a class for expanded clones.

DNA: TGCGCCAGCAGCCAAGTTGCAGCGGCTACAGATACGCAGTATTTT
CDR3: CASSQVAAATDTQYF
size: .
V: TRBV4-1
length: 15
D: .
J: TRBJ2-3

DNA: TGTGCCAGCAGCCAAGAGTCAGATACTAACTATGGCTACACCTTC
CDR3: CASSQESDTNYGYTF
size: .
V: TRBV4-2
length: 15
D: .
J: TRBJ1-2

DNA: TGCAGCGTTGAAGGACGGTACACTGAAGCTTTCTTT
CDR3: CSVEGRYTEAFF
size: .
V: TRBV29-1
length: 12
D: .
J: TRBJ1-1

DNA: TGTGCCAGCAGTGAAGGCGTCGGGACAGGGGGCCAGCCCCAGCATTTT
CDR3: CASSEGVGTGGQPQHF
size: .
V: TRBV6-1
length: 16
D: TRBD1
J: TRBJ1-5

DNA: TGCAGTGCTACCCTCGACGGTGAGCAGTTCTTC
CDR3: CSATLDGEQFF
size: .
V: TRBV20-1
length: 11
D: .
J: TRBJ2-1

DNA: TGTGCCAGCAGCGTAGGGGGCGGGAGCTACAATGAGCAGTTCTTC
CDR3: CASSVGGGSYNEQFF
size: .
V: TRBV9
length: 15
D: TRBD2
J: TRBJ2-1

DNA: TGTGCTAGTGGTTCATCGACGAACACCGGGGAGCTGTTTTTT
CDR3: CASGSSTNTGELFF
size: .
V: TRBV12-5
length: 14
D: .
J: TRBJ2-2

DNA: TGCGCCAGCAGCTTGGGGGAGGTTCGGACAGGATCCTACGAGCAGTACTTC
CDR3: CASSLGEVRTGSYEQYF
size: .
V: TRBV5-1
length: 17
D: .
J: TRBJ2-7

DNA: TGTGCCTGGAGTTATTTGGGGCAGGGGGAAGGAGGTCAGGGCTACACCTTC
CDR3: CAWSYLGQGEGGQGYTF
size: once
V: TRBV30
length: 17
D: TRBD1
J: TRBJ1-2

DNA: TGTGCCAGCAGCTCAATTTATGGCTACACCTTC
CDR3: CASSSIYGYTF
size: .
V: TRBV5-4
length: 11
D: .
J: TRBJ1-2